This T cell receptor beta chain was found in a study of blood T cells in healthy people across ages. A sample-barcoded 5' primer and a J-beta primer mix were used in a second PCR of roughly 7 to 11 cycles. Every molecule of cDNA carried a tag from a template-switch adaptor with 12 random nucleotides. TCRdb reprocessed the 5' RACE reads with MiXCR, giving one entry per CDR3 protein. Here the sample spans about 780,000 distinct CDR3 sequences, 20% to 30% being singletons. This CDR3 spans 13 amino acids. V was shortened by 5 bases and J by 3 bases, with 10 bases between the two germline ends. In addition, the sample was reused for a study of T cells of mothers and their children. From that paper: For cDNA synthesis, the complete extracted RNA was used (roughly 1.5 ug per 15 ul).

This clonotype was sampled from a boy aged 10-17 years in good health. Sequenced input: blood. This rearrangement joins TRBV12-3 or TRBV12-4 to TRBJ2-5; D ambiguous. As DNA, the CDR3 is TGTGCCAGCAGTGTGAACAACGAAGAGACCCAGTACTTC. Translation: CASSVNNEETQYF.